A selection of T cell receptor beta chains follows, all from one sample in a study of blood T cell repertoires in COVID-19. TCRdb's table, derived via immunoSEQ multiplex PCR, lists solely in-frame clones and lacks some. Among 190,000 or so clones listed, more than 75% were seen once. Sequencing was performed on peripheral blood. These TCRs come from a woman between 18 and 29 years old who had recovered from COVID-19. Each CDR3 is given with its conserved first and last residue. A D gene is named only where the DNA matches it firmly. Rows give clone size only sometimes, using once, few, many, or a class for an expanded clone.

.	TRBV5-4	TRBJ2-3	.	CASSPGGDTQYF	TGTGCCAGCAGCCCCGGGGGAGATACGCAGTATTTT
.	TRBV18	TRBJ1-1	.	CASSPLRGDTEAFF	TGTGCCAGCTCACCACTTCGGGGGGACACTGAAGCTTTCTTT
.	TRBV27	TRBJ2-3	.	CAAQTGTDTQYF	TGTGCCGCCCAGACAGGAACAGATACGCAGTATTTT
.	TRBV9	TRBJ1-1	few	CASSGGPENTEAFF	TGTGCCAGCAGCGGTGGGCCAGAGAACACTGAAGCTTTCTTT
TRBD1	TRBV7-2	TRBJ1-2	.	CASSRQGLFGYTF	TGTGCCAGCAGCCGACAGGGCCTCTTTGGCTACACCTTC
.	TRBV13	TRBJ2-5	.	CASSLGLGREETQYF	TGTGCCAGCAGCTTAGGCCTCGGCAGGGAAGAGACCCAGTACTTC
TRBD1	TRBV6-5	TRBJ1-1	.	CASGIDRAPAEAFF	TGTGCCAGCGGGATAGACAGGGCCCCCGCTGAAGCTTTCTTT
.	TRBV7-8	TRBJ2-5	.	CASSSKRVRETQYF	TGTGCCAGCAGCTCCAAGCGGGTTCGGGAGACCCAGTACTTC
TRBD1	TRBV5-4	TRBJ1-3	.	CASSLEGGAGNTIYF	TGTGCCAGCAGCTTGGAAGGGGGCGCAGGAAACACCATATATTTT
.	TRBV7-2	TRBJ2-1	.	CASSLARWGYEQFF	TGTGCCAGCAGCTTAGCACGGTGGGGCTATGAGCAGTTCTTC
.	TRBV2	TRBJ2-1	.	CASSERGGKAYNEQFF	TGTGCCAGCAGTGAACGAGGAGGGAAAGCCTACAATGAGCAGTTCTTC
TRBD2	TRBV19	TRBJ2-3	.	CASGLAGGNTDTQYF	TGTGCCAGTGGACTAGCGGGGGGCAACACAGATACGCAGTATTTT
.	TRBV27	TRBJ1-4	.	CASRTLDREKLFF	TGTGCCAGCAGAACGCTCGACAGGGAAAAACTGTTTTTT
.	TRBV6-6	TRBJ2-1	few	CASSSFRGGSYNEQFF	TGTGCCAGCAGTTCCTTTCGCGGAGGCTCCTACAATGAGCAGTTCTTC
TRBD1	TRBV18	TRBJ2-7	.	CASSPGTEPSYEQYF	TGTGCCAGCTCCCCAGGGACAGAGCCCTCCTACGAGCAGTACTTC
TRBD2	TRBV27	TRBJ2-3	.	CASSLAGLAAQYF	TGTGCCAGCAGTTTAGCTGGACTAGCAGCGCAGTATTTT
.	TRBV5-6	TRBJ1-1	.	CASSFRTMPEAFF	TGTGCCAGCAGCTTCAGGACAATGCCTGAAGCTTTCTTT
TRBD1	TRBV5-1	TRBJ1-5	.	CASSLEGQGYQPQHF	TGCGCCAGCAGCTTGGAGGGACAGGGGTATCAGCCCCAGCATTTT
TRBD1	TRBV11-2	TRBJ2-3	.	CASSPGQGEDTQYF	TGTGCCAGCAGTCCAGGACAGGGGGAAGATACGCAGTATTTT
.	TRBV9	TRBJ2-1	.	CASSAGTPEQFF	TGTGCCAGCAGCGCGGGGACTCCTGAGCAGTTCTTC
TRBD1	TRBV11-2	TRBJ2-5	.	CASSPDREETQYF	TGTGCCAGCAGCCCAGACAGGGAAGAGACCCAGTACTTC
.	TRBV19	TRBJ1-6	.	CASSIGLNNSPLHF	TGTGCCAGTAGTATAGGACTGAATAATTCACCCCTCCACTTT
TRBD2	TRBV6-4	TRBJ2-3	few	CASSDGGGAGGDTQYF	TGTGCCAGCAGTGACGGCGGGGGGGCCGGTGGAGATACGCAGTATTTT
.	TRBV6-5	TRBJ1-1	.	CASSFYTEAFF	TGTGCCAGCAGTTTCTACACTGAAGCTTTCTTT
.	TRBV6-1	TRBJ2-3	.	CASSEEKRPTDTQYF	TGTGCCAGCAGTGAAGAAAAGCGGCCCACAGATACGCAGTATTTT
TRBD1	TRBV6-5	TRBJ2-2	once	CASSYAAGGSSGELFF	TGTGCCAGCAGTTATGCGGCAGGGGGCTCGTCCGGGGAGCTGTTTTTT
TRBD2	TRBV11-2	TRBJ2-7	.	CASSSGRLGFIQDEQYF	TGTGCCAGCAGCTCCGGGAGGCTGGGATTTATCCAGGACGAGCAGTACTTC
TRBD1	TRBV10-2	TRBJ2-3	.	CASRNRGVSTDTQYF	TGCGCCAGCAGGAACAGGGGGGTTAGCACAGATACGCAGTATTTT
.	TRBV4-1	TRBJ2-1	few	CASMGYTGYEYNEQFF	TGCGCCAGCATGGGATATACAGGGTATGAATACAATGAGCAGTTCTTC
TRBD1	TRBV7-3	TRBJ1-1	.	CASSRTGGANTEAFF	TGTGCCAGCAGTCGTACAGGGGGCGCGAACACTGAAGCTTTCTTT
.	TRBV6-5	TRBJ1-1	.	CASSPHTGLGTEAFF	TGTGCCAGCAGTCCACACACAGGGTTGGGCACTGAAGCTTTCTTT
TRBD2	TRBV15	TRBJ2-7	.	CATSTKGGLASSYEQYF	TGTGCCACCAGCACGAAGGGGGGACTAGCGAGCTCCTACGAGCAGTACTTC
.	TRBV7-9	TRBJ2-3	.	CASSVGSSTDTQYF	TGTGCCAGCAGCGTAGGTTCTAGCACAGATACGCAGTATTTT
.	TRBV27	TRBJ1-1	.	CASRPTGRWTEAFF	TGTGCCAGCAGACCCACAGGGCGGTGGACTGAAGCTTTCTTT
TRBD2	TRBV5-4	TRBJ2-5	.	CASSFRRLAGGEETQYF	TGTGCCAGCAGCTTTCGGAGGTTAGCGGGGGGGGAAGAGACCCAGTACTTC
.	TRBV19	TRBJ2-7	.	CASSMIGYEQYF	TGTGCCAGTAGTATGATCGGCTACGAGCAGTACTTC
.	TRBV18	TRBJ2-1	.	CASSPKLVFNEQFF	TGTGCCAGCTCACCGAAACTAGTTTTCAATGAGCAGTTCTTC
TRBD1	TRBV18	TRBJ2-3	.	CASSPFIPGTGGADTQYF	TGTGCCAGCTCACCGTTTATACCCGGGACAGGGGGCGCAGATACGCAGTATTTT
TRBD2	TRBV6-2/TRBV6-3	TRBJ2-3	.	CASSDPGLAGGSSTDTQYF	TGTGCCAGCAGTGACCCGGGACTAGCGGGAGGATCTAGCACAGATACGCAGTATTTT
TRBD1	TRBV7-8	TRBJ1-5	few	CASSTNRGLSQPQHF	TGTGCCAGCAGTACTAACAGGGGGCTCTCTCAGCCCCAGCATTTT
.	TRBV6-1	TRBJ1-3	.	CASSEAFGNTIYF	TGTGCCAGCAGTGAAGCCTTCGGGAACACCATATATTTT
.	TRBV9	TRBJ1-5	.	CASSARGGNQPQHF	TGTGCCAGCAGCGCGCGGGGGGGCAATCAGCCCCAGCATTTT
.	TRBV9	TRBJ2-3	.	CASSVQPGDTQYF	TGTGCCAGCAGCGTCCAACCAGGGGATACGCAGTATTTT
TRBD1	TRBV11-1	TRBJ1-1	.	CASRGQGNTEAFF	TGTGCCAGCAGGGGACAGGGGAACACTGAAGCTTTCTTT
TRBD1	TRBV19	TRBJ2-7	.	CASSPLLGQGASIATYEQYF	TGTGCCAGTTCCCCCTTGCTGGGACAGGGGGCGAGTATTGCTACCTACGAGCAGTACTTC
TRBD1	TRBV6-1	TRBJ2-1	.	CASSEGDRGGDEQFF	TGTGCCAGCAGTGAAGGGGACAGGGGTGGGGATGAGCAGTTCTTC
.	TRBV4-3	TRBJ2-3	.	CASSQDSPDTQYF	TGCGCCAGCAGCCAAGATAGCCCAGATACGCAGTATTTT
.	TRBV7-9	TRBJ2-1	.	CASSGAGTSTYNEQFF	TGTGCCAGCAGTGGGGCCGGGACTTCGACATACAATGAGCAGTTCTTC
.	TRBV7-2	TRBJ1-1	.	CASSLERGIFAFF	TGTGCCAGCAGCTTAGAGAGAGGGATCTTTGCTTTCTTT
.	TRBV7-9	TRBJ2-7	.	CASSVRSDRTFYEQYF	TGTGCCAGCAGCGTACGAAGTGACAGGACTTTCTACGAGCAGTACTTC
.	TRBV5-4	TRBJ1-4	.	CASSLAGVNEKLFF	TGTGCCAGCAGCTTGGCGGGAGTTAATGAAAAACTGTTTTTT